This T cell receptor beta chain was obtained from a study of cytomegalovirus exposure and HLA in healthy donors. The method was immunoSEQ multiplex PCR; TCRdb's version includes in-frame clones alone and lacks a portion of them. Here the sample spans around 150,000 clones, roughly nine tenths being singletons. Points from the study as a whole: Subsequent analysis found a tendency for first-cohort TCR clusters to co-occur within the 95 to 150 validation repertoires.

Germline V lookup: CDR1 MNHNS, CDR2 SASEGT. The CDR3 loop spans 15 amino acids. With V trimmed by 7 bases and J by 10 bases, 11 bases remained unmatched. About this clone: Its target is not known.

The sequence came from a young man in good health and CMV-seronegative. The V call is TRBV6-1, the J call TRBJ1-6, with TRBD1 matching over 9 bases. The specimen was PBMCs. This CDR3 is CASTSGTGPNSPLHF. The CDR3 DNA is TGTGCCAGCACCTCGGGGACAGGGCCTAACTCACCCCTCCACTTT.